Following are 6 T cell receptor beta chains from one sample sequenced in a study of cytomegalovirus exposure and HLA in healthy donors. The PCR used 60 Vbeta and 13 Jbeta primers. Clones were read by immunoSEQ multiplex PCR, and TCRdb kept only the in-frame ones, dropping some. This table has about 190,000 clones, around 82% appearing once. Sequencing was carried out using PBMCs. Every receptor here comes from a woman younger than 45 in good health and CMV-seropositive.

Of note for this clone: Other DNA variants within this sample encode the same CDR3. As DNA, the CDR3 is TGCGCCAGCAGCTTGGCAGAGGGTCTCGGGCAAGAGACCCAGTACTTC. Its translation: CASSLAEGLGQETQYF. The chain combines TRBV5-1 with TRBJ2-5; a possible D gene is TRBD2 (5 bases). V shed 0 bases and J shed 2 bases, with 14 bases lying between them. The germline V gene encodes CDR1 SGHRS and CDR2 YFSETQ. The CDR3 contains 16 residues. Looking up the rest from reference TRBV5-1 and TRBJ2-5 gives the full variable domain: KAGVTQTPRYLIKTRGQQVTLSCSPISGHRSVSWYQQTPGQGLQFLFEYFSETQRNKGNFPGRFSGRQFSNSRSEMNVSTLELGDSALYLCASSLAEGLGQETQYFGPGTRLLVL.

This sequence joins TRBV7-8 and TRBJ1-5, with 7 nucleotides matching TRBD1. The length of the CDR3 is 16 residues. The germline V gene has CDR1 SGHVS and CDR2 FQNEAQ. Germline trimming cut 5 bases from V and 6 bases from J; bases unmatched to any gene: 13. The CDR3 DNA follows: TGTGCCAGCAGCAACAGGGGCTACCCTTTCTTTCAGCCCCAGCATTTT. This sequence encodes CASSNRGYPFFQPQHF. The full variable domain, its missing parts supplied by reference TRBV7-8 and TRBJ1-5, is GAGVSQSPRYKVAKRGQDVALRCDPISGHVSLFWYQQALGQGPEFLTYFQNEAQLDKSGLPSDRFFAERPEGSVSTLKIQRTQQEDSAVYLCASSNRGYPFFQPQHFGDGTRLSIL.

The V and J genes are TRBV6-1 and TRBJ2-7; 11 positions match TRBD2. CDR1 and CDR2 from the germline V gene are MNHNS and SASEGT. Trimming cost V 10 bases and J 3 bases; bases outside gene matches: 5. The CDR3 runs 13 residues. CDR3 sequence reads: CATTTSGIYEQYF. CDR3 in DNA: TGTGCCACCACGACTAGCGGGATCTACGAGCAGTACTTC.

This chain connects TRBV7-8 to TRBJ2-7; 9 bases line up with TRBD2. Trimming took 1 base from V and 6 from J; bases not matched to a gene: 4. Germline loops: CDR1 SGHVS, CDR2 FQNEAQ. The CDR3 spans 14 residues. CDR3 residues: CASSLDSGGFEQYF. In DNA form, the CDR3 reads TGTGCCAGCAGCTTAGACAGCGGGGGGTTCGAGCAGTACTTC.

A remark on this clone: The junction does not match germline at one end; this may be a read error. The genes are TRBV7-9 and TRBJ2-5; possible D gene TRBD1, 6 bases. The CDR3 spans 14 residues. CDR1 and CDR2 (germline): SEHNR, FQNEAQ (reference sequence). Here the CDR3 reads CSSSLGQIQETQYF. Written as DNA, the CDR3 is TGTTCCAGCAGCTTAGGACAGATTCAAGAGACCCAGTACTTC.

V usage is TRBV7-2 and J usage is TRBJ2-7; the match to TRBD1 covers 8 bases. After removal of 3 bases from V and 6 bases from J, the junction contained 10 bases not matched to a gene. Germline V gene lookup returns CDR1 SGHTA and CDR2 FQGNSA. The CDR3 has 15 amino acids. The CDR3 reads CASSFDRGHPFEQYF. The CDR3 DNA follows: TGTGCCAGCAGCTTCGACAGGGGCCACCCATTCGAGCAGTACTTC.